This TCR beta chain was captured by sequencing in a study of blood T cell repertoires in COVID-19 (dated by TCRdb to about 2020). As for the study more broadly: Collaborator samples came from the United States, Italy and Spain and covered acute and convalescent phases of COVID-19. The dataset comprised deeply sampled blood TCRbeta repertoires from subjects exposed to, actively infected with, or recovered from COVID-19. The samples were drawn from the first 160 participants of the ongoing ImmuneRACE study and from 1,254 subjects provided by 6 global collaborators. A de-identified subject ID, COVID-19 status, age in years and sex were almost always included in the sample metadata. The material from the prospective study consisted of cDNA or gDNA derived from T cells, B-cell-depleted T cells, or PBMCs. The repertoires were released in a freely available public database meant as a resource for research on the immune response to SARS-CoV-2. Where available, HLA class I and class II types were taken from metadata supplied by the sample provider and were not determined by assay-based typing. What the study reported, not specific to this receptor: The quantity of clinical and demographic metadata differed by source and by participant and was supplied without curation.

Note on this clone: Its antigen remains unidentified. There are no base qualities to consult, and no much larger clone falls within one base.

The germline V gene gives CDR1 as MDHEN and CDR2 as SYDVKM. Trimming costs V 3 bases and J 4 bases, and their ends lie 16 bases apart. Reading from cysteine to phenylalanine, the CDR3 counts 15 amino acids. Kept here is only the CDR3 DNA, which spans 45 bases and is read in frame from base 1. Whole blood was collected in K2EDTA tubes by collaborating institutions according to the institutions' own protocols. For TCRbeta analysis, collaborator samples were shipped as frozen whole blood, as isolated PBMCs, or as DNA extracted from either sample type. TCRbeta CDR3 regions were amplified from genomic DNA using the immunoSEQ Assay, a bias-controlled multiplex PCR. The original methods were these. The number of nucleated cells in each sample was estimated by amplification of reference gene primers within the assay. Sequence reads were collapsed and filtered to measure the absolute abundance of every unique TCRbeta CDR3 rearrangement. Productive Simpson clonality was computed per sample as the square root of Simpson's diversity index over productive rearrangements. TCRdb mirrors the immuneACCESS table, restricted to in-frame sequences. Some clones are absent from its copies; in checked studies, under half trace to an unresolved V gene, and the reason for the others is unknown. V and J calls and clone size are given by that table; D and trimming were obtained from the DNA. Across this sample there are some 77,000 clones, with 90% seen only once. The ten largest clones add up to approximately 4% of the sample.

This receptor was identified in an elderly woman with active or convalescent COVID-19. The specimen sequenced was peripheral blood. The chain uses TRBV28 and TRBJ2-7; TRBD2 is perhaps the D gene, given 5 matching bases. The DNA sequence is TGTGCCAGCAGTTTCAAGCGGTCGATTTGGTACGAGCAGTACTTC. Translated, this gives CASSFKRSIWYEQYF.